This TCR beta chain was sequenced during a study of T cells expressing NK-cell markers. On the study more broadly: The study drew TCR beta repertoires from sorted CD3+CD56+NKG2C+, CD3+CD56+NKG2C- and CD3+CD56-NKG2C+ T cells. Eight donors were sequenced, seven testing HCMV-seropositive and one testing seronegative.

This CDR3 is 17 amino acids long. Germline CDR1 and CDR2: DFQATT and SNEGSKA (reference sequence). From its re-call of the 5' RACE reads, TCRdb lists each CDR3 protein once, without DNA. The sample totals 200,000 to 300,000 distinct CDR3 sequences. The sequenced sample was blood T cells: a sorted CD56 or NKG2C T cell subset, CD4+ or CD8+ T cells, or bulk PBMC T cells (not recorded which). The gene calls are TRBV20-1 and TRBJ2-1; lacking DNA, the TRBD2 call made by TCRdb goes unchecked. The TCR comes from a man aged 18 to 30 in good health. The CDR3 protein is CSAPPRLAGGPGNEQFF.